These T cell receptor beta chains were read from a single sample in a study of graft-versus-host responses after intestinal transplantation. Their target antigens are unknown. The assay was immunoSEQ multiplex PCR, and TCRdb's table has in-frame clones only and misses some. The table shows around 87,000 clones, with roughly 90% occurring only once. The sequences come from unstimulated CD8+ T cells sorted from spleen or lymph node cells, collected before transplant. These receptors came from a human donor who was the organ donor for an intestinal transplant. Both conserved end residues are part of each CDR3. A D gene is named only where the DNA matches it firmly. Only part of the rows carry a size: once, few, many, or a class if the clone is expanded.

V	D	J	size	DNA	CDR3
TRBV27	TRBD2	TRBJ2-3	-	TGTGCCAGCAGTTTTCTGCGGGGGGGCGGCACAGATACGCAGTATTTT	CASSFLRGGGTDTQYF
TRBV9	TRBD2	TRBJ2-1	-	TGTGCCAGCAGCGCCGGGACTAGCGGATACAATGAGCAGTTCTTC	CASSAGTSGYNEQFF
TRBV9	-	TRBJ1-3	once	TGTGCCAGCAGCGTAGGCTCCAGGGCCTCTGGAAACACCATATATTTT	CASSVGSRASGNTIYF
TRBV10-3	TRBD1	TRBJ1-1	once	TGTGCCATTCTCCCCTCGACAGGGTACACTGAAGCTTTCTTT	CAILPSTGYTEAFF
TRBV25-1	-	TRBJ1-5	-	TGTGCCAGCAGTGAATATTTGGGAGCAGCCCAGCATTTT	CASSEYLGAAQHF
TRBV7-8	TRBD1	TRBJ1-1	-	TGTGCCAGCAGCGGAGGTAACAGGGGAAGGGCTGAAGCTTTCTTT	CASSGGNRGRAEAFF
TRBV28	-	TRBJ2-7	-	TGTGCCAGCAGTTCTTACAAAGGAGGGATATACGAGCAGTACTTC	CASSSYKGGIYEQYF
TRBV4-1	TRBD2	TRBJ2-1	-	TGCGCCAGCAGCCATCGGGCAGTAGCGGGAGGCTACAATGAGCAGTTCTTC	CASSHRAVAGGYNEQFF
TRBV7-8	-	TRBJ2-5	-	TGTGCCAGCAGCTTACCTACGGGACTCCAAGAGACCCAGTACTTC	CASSLPTGLQETQYF
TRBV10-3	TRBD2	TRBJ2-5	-	TGTGCCATCAGTGATGCGGGGGGTGCTGGTGGAGAGACCCAGTACTTC	CAISDAGGAGGETQYF
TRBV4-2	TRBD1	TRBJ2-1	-	TGTGCCAGCAGCCAAGACGAACAGGGGGTGGACAATGAGCAGTTCTTC	CASSQDEQGVDNEQFF
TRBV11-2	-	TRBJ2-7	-	TGTGCCAGCAGCTTTGGAGCCAACTACGAGCAGTACTTC	CASSFGANYEQYF
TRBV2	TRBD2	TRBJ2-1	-	TGTGCCAGCATGAGTTCGGGGGGAAGCTCCTACAATGAGCAGTTCTTC	CASMSSGGSSYNEQFF
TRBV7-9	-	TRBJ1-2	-	TGTGCCAGCAGCTACCACAGGTTCCTACTTAACTATGGCTACACCTTC	CASSYHRFLLNYGYTF
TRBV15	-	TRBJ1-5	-	TGTGCCACCAGCAGAGGAACAGGATATCAGCCCCAGCATTTT	CATSRGTGYQPQHF
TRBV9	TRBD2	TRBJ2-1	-	TGTGCCAGCAGCGTAGCGTCTCTAGCGGTTTACAATGAGCAGTTCTTC	CASSVASLAVYNEQFF
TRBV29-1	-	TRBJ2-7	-	TGCAGCGTTGAAGGTTCGGTGCAGGGTCGCTACGAGCAGTACTTC	CSVEGSVQGRYEQYF